This TCR beta chain derives from a study of blood T cell repertoires in COVID-19. Study as a whole: Material from acute and convalescent COVID-19 was sourced from the United States, Italy and Spain. PBMCs, B-cell-depleted T cells, or T cells were the source of the cDNA or gDNA that made up the material.

The CDR3 sequence is 17 residues long. The germline V gene has CDR1 SGHTA and CDR2 FQGNSA. Trimming took 4 bases from V and 4 from J; bases not matched to a gene: 14. The repertoire was sequenced with immunoSEQ multiplex PCR; TCRdb's copy has only in-frame clones and lacks some. Of 150,000 to 200,000 clones in the sample, around 80% were seen once. In Cohort 3, a recovered donor had either two negative PCRs, clearance, or symptom resolution. Sequenced: PBMCs or T cells enriched from blood (not recorded which). The TCR originated in a woman aged 45-65 years who had recovered from COVID-19. The chain has TRBV7-2 and TRBJ2-3; 7 bases map to TRBD2. DNA of the CDR3: TGTGCCAGCAGCTACGTACGAGCGGGGACCTTTGCAGATACGCAGTATTTT. Amino acids: CASSYVRAGTFADTQYF.